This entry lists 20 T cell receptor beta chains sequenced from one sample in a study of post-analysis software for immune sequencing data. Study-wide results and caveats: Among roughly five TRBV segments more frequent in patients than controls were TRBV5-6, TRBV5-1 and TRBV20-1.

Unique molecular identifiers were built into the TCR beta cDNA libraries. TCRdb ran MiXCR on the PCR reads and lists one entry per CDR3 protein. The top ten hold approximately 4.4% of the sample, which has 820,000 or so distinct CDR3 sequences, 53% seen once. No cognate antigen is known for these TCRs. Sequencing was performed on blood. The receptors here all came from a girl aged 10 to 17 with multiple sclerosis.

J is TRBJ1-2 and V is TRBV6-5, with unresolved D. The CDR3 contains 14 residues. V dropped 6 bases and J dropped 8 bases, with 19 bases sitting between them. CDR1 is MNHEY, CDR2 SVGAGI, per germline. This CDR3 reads CASSLAVGMWGYTF. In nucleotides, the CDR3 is TGTGCCAGCAGCCTAGCCGTTGGGATGTGGGGCTACACCTTC.

The CDR3 reads CASTATGDKFSYNEQFF. CDR3 DNA sequence: TGTGCCAGCACCGCCACAGGGGATAAATTCTCCTACAATGAGCAGTTCTTC. The chain recombines TRBV6-1 with TRBJ2-1; TRBD1 aligns across 7 bases. The V gene end was trimmed by 7 bases and the J gene end by 0 bases; junction bases not matched to a gene: 12. This CDR3 has 17 amino acids. Germline CDR1 and CDR2: MNHNS and SASEGT.

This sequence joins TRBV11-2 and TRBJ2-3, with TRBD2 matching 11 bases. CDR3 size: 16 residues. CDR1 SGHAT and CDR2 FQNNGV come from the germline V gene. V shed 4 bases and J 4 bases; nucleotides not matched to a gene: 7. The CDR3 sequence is CASSSPIAGGPDTQYF. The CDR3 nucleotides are TGTGCCAGCAGCTCACCTATAGCGGGAGGGCCAGATACGCAGTATTTT.

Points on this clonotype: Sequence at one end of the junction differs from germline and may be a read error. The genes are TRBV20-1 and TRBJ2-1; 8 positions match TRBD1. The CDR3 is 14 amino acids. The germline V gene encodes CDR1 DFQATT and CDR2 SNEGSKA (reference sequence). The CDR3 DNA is TGCGGTGCTCTCCGGGACAGGTCCTACAATGAGCAGTTCTTC. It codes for CGALRDRSYNEQFF.

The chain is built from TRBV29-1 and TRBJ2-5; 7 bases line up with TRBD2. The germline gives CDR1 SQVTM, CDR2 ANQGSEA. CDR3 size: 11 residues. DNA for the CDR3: TGCAGAGCGGGATACCAAGAGACCCAGTACTTC. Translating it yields CRAGYQETQYF.

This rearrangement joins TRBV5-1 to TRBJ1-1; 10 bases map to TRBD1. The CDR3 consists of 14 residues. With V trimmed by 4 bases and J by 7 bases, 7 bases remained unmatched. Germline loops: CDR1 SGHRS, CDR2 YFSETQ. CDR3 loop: CASSLRTGGGEAFF. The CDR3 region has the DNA TGCGCCAGCAGCCTCCGGACAGGGGGAGGTGAAGCTTTCTTT.

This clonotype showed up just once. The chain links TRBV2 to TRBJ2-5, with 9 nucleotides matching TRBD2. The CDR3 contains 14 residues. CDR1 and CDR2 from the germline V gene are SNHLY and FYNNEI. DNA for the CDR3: TGTGCAAGCGGGGGGCGGGCATTCGGAGAGACCCAGTACTTC. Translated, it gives CASGGRAFGETQYF. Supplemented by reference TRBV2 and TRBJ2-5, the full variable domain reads EPEVTQTPSHQVTQMGQEVILRCVPISNHLYFYWYRQILGQKVEFLVSFYNNEISEKSEIFDDQFSVERPDGSNFTLKIRSTKLEDSAMYFCASGGRAFGETQYFGPGTRLLVL.

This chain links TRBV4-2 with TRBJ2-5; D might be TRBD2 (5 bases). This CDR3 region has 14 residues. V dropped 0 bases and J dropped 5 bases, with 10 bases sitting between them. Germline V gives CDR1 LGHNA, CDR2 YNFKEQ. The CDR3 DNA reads TGTGCCAGCAGCCAAGATGGGCGCGGGGAGACCCAGTACTTC. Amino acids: CASSQDGRGETQYF.

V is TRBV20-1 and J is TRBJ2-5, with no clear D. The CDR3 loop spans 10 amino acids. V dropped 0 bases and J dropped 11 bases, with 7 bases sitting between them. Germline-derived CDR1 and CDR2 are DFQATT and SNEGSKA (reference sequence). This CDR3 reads CSARDELQYF. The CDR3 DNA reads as TGCAGTGCTAGAGATGAACTTCAGTACTTC.

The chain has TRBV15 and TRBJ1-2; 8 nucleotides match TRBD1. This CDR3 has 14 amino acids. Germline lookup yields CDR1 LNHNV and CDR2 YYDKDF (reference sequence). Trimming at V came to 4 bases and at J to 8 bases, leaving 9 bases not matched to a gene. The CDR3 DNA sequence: TGTGCCACCAGCATCCACAGGGGGGAACACGGCTACACCTTC. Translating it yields CATSIHRGEHGYTF. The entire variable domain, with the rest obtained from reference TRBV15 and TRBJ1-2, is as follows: DAMVIQNPRYQVTQFGKPVTLSCSQTLNHNVMYWYQQKSSQAPKLLFHYYDKDFNNEADTPDNFQSRRPNTSFCFLDIRSPGLGDTAMYLCATSIHRGEHGYTFGSGTRLTVV.

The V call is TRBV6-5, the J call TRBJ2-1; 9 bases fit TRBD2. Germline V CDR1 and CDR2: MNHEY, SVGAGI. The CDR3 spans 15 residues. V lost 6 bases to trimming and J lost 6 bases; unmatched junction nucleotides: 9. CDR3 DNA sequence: TGTGCCAGCAGCCGACTAGCGGTGGGGGCCAATGAGCAGTTCTTC. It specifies CASSRLAVGANEQFF.

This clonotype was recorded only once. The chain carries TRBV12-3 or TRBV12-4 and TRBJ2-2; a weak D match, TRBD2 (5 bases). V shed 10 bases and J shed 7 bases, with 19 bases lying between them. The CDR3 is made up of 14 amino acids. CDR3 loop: CATANTGIGGELFF. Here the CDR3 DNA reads TGTGCCACCGCCAATACCGGGATCGGCGGGGAGCTGTTTTTT.

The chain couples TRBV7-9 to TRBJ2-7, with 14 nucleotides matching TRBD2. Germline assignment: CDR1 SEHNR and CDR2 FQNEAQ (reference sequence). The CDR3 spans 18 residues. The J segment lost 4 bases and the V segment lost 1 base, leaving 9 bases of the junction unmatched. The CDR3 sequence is CASSLENTGLAGAYEQYF. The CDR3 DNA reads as TGTGCCAGCAGCTTAGAGAATACGGGACTAGCGGGAGCATACGAGCAGTACTTC.

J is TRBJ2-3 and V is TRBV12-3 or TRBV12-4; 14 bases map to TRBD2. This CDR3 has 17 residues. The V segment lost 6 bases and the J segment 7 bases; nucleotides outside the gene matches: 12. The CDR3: CASSFGTSGGHGNTQYF. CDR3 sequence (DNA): TGTGCCAGCAGCTTCGGGACTAGCGGGGGTCACGGGAATACGCAGTATTTT.

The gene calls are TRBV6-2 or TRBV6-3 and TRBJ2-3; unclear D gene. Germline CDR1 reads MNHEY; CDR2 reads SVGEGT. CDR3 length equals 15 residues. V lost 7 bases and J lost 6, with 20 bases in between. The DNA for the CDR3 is TGTGCCAGCAACCACAACGTTTTCCCCACGGATACGCAGTATTTT. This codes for CASNHNVFPTDTQYF.

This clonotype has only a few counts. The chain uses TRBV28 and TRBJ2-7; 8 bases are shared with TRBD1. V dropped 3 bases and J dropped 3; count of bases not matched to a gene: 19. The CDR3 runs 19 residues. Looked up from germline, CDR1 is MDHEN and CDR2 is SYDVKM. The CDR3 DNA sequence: TGTGCCAGCAGTTTGGCCGGACAGGGATTTTCCCAGTCTTACTACGAGCAGTACTTC. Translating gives CASSLAGQGFSQSYYEQYF.

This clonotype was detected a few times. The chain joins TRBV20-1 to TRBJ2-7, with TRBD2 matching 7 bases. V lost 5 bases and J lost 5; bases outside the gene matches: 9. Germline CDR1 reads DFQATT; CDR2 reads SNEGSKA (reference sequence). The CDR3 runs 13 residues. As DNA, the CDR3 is TGCAGTGCTGCGGGGGAGCAGGTCGACGAGCAGTACTTC. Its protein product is CSAAGEQVDEQYF.

CDR3 nucleotide sequence: TGTGCCAGCAGTGAACGTGTCGCAGATACGCAGTATTTT. It translates to CASSERVADTQYF. J is TRBJ2-3 and V is TRBV25-1; the D is unclear. CDR3 length: 13 amino acids. Trimming shortened V by 2 bases and J by 4 bases, and 7 bases separated the two germline ends. The V gene's germline CDR1 is MGHDK and CDR2 SYGVNS.

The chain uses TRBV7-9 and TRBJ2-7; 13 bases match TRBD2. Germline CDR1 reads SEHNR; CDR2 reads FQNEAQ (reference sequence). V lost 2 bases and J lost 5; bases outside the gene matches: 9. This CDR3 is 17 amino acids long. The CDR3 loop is CASSLTPGLAGIDEQYF. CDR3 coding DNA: TGTGCCAGCAGCTTAACTCCGGGACTAGCGGGAATAGACGAGCAGTACTTC.

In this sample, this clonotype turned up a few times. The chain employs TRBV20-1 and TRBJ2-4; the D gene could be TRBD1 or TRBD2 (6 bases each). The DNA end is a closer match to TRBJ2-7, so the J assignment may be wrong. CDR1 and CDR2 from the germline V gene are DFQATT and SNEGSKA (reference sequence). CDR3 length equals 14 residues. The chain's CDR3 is CSARGVAGEDEQYF. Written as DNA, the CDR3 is TGCAGTGCTAGAGGGGTGGCAGGGGAGGACGAGCAGTACTTC.